This TCR beta chain emerged from a study of identical twins. General study findings and limits: Out-of-frame alpha sequences shared by twins were enriched for low generation probability. Twins' excess sharing was less marked for out-of-frame beta sequences.

TCRdb processed the 5' RACE reads anew with MiXCR; each CDR3 protein has one entry. Here the sample spans about 470,000 distinct CDR3 sequences, around 24% being singletons. As concerns this clonotype: Its specificity is not known.

J lost 2 bases, V lost 4 bases, and 4 bases had no gene match. The CDR3 has 14 amino acids. Germline V CDR1 and CDR2: SGHTA, FQGNSA. This sample also belongs to another study, concerning T cells expressing NK-cell markers. This second study says: Sequencing of TCR beta repertoires drew on sorted CD3+CD56+NKG2C+, CD3+CD56+NKG2C- and CD3+CD56-NKG2C+ T cells. The authors sequenced eight donors, of whom seven were HCMV-seropositive and one was seronegative.

The TCR was taken from a young woman in good health. The V call is TRBV7-2, the J call TRBJ2-5, with 7 bases that match TRBD1. Material: CD4+ T cells sorted from blood. The CDR3 nucleotides are TGTGCCAGCAGCTATTCAGGGGGACAAGAGACCCAGTACTTC. This encodes CASSYSGGQETQYF.